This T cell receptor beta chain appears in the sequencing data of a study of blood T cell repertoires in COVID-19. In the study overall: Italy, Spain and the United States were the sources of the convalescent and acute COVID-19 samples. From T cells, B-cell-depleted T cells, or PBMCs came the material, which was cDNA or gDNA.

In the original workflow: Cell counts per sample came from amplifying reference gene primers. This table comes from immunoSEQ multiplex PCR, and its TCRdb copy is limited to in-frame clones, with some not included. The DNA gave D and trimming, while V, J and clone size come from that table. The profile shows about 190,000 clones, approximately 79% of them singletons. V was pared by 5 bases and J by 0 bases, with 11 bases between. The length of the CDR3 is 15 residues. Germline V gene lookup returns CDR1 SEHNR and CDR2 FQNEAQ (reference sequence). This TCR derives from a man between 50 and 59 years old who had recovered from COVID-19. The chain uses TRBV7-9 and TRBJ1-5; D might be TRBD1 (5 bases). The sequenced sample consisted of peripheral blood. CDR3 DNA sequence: TGTGCCAGCAGCCTGGACACTTATAGCAATCAGCCCCAGCATTTT. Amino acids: CASSLDTYSNQPQHF.